A few counts support the clone carrying this TCR beta chain. Its specificity is not known. The data were taken from a study of OX40 agonist ivuxolimab in advanced cancers. Across the study: Every patient in dose escalation had hepatocellular carcinoma, melanoma, renal cell or head and neck cancer. Study-level results: Partial responders at 0.1-3.0 mg/kg had among the lowest clonal expansion.

The method was immunoSEQ multiplex PCR; TCRdb's version includes in-frame clones alone and lacks a portion of them. The table shows about 33,000 clones, with approximately 84% occurring only once. Germline V gives CDR1 LGHNA, CDR2 YSLEER. The V and J ends lost 3 bases and 8 bases, in that order; junction bases with no gene match: 6. CDR3 size: 15 residues. The origin of this receptor is an adult with an advanced solid tumor such as melanoma, head and neck, liver or kidney cancer. The chain joins TRBV4-3 to TRBJ1-4, with 10 bases identical to TRBD1. The sample here was CD4+ or CD8+ T cells sorted from blood, taken in a trial of the OX40 agonist ivuxolimab. The CDR3 spells CASSHLRTGGEKLFF. CDR3 nucleotide sequence: TGCGCCAGCAGCCACCTGAGGACAGGGGGAGAAAAACTGTTTTTT.